These T cell receptor beta chains were read from a single sample in a study of CD8 T cells in ankylosing spondylitis. TCRdb re-called the 5' RACE reads with MiXCR, one entry per CDR3 protein. The sample shows hundreds of thousands of distinct CDR3 sequences, 17% of them seen only once. Sequencing was carried out using blood, either unsorted or a sorted T cell fraction (not recorded which). The receptor set was obtained from a male donor with ankylosing spondylitis. Both conserved end residues are part of each CDR3. A D gene is named only where the DNA matches it firmly. The listing skips clone size in some rows; elsewhere it reads once, few, many or a size class.

J gene: TRBJ2-7; V gene: TRBV5-1; D gene: -; clone size: -; CDR3 protein: CASSSVGGYEQYF; CDR3 DNA: TGCGCCAGCAGCTCGGTGGGGGGCTACGAGCAGTACTTC
J gene: TRBJ1-6; V gene: TRBV12-3/TRBV12-4; D gene: TRBD1; clone size: few; CDR3 protein: CASSLVGQGSRSPLHF; CDR3 DNA: TGTGCCAGCAGTTTAGTTGGACAGGGTAGTAGATCACCCCTCCACTTT
J gene: TRBJ2-7; V gene: TRBV28; D gene: -; clone size: -; CDR3 protein: CASSSPTGYEQYF; CDR3 DNA: TGTGCCAGCAGTTCCCCGACAGGCTACGAGCAGTACTTC
J gene: TRBJ2-7; V gene: TRBV6-5; D gene: TRBD1; clone size: -; CDR3 protein: CASSFPGTGSYEQYF; CDR3 DNA: TGTGCCAGCAGTTTCCCCGGGACAGGCTCCTACGAGCAGTACTTC
J gene: TRBJ2-7; V gene: TRBV6-1; D gene: -; clone size: -; CDR3 protein: CASSSQVGPPYEQYF; CDR3 DNA: TGTGCCAGCAGTAGCCAAGTAGGCCCGCCCTACGAGCAGTACTTC
J gene: TRBJ2-1; V gene: TRBV24-1; D gene: TRBD1; clone size: few; CDR3 protein: CATSGTGYNEQFF; CDR3 DNA: TGTGCCACCTCCGGGACAGGGTACAATGAGCAGTTCTTC
J gene: TRBJ1-6; V gene: TRBV6-5; D gene: TRBD1; clone size: -; CDR3 protein: CASSYYRGSPLHF; CDR3 DNA: TGTGCCAGCAGTTACTACAGGGGTTCACCCCTCCACTTT
J gene: TRBJ1-1; V gene: TRBV7-2; D gene: -; clone size: -; CDR3 protein: CASSLLGGATEAFF; CDR3 DNA: TGTGCCAGCAGCTTACTGGGAGGAGCCACTGAAGCTTTCTTT
J gene: TRBJ2-2; V gene: TRBV12-3/TRBV12-4; D gene: -; clone size: few; CDR3 protein: CASRPGLRSTGELFF; CDR3 DNA: TGTGCCAGCAGACCGGGACTCAGAAGTACCGGGGAGCTGTTTTTT
J gene: TRBJ2-3; V gene: TRBV5-1; D gene: -; clone size: few; CDR3 protein: CASTPGDAAPDTQYF; CDR3 DNA: TGCGCCAGCACCCCCGGGGATGCGGCCCCAGATACGCAGTATTTT
J gene: TRBJ1-5; V gene: TRBV27; D gene: -; clone size: once; CDR3 protein: CASSLYWGGSNQPQHF; CDR3 DNA: TGTGCCAGCAGTTTATATTGGGGTGGCAGCAATCAGCCCCAGCATTTT
J gene: TRBJ2-3; V gene: TRBV4-2; D gene: -; clone size: -; CDR3 protein: CASSQSGTGDTDTQYF; CDR3 DNA: TGTGCCAGCAGCCAATCCGGGACGGGAGACACAGATACGCAGTATTTT
J gene: TRBJ2-2; V gene: TRBV20-1; D gene: TRBD1; clone size: -; CDR3 protein: CSAWDRVPTGELFF; CDR3 DNA: TGCAGTGCATGGGACAGGGTTCCCACCGGGGAGCTGTTTTTT
J gene: TRBJ2-3; V gene: TRBV7-6; D gene: TRBD2; clone size: -; CDR3 protein: CASSRLADLGYTQYF; CDR3 DNA: TGTGCCAGCAGCCGACTAGCGGACCTTGGGTATACGCAGTATTTT
J gene: TRBJ1-1; V gene: TRBV29-1; D gene: TRBD1; clone size: few; CDR3 protein: CSVRDRRMNTEAFF; CDR3 DNA: TGCAGCGTGAGGGACAGGCGCATGAACACTGAAGCTTTCTTT
J gene: TRBJ2-2; V gene: TRBV12-3/TRBV12-4; D gene: TRBD2; clone size: many; CDR3 protein: CASSLTSGRASGELFF; CDR3 DNA: TGTGCCAGCAGTTTAACTAGCGGGAGGGCCTCCGGGGAGCTGTTTTTT
J gene: TRBJ1-1; V gene: TRBV29-1; D gene: -; clone size: few; CDR3 protein: CSVEDIGGEKSEAFF; CDR3 DNA: TGCAGCGTTGAAGATATCGGGGGGGAAAAGTCTGAAGCTTTCTTT
J gene: TRBJ2-7; V gene: TRBV4-3; D gene: -; clone size: many; CDR3 protein: CASSQDRGYEQYF; CDR3 DNA: TGCGCCAGCAGCCAAGACAGGGGATACGAGCAGTACTTC
J gene: TRBJ1-2; V gene: TRBV10-3; D gene: -; clone size: -; CDR3 protein: CAIGTANYGYTF; CDR3 DNA: TGTGCCATCGGAACAGCTAACTATGGCTACACCTTC
J gene: TRBJ2-2; V gene: TRBV7-7; D gene: -; clone size: few; CDR3 protein: CASSLWDQVGTGELFF; CDR3 DNA: TGTGCTAGCAGCTTATGGGATCAGGTTGGCACCGGGGAGCTGTTTTTT
J gene: TRBJ1-1; V gene: TRBV7-3; D gene: -; clone size: few; CDR3 protein: CASSLTGAYENTEAFF; CDR3 DNA: TGTGCCAGCAGCTTGACAGGTGCCTACGAGAACACTGAAGCTTTCTTT
J gene: TRBJ2-3; V gene: TRBV25-1; D gene: TRBD1; clone size: few; CDR3 protein: CASTKDRSWGTDTQYF; CDR3 DNA: TGTGCCAGCACCAAGGACAGGTCCTGGGGCACAGATACGCAGTATTTT